What follows are 8 T cell receptor beta chains derived from one specimen sequenced in a study of blood T cell repertoires in COVID-19. Sequencing was performed with immunoSEQ multiplex PCR; in TCRdb, only in-frame clones are kept and a portion is missing. The data hold 250,000 or so clones, with around 85% observed a single time. The sample consisted of peripheral blood. Receptors originate from a woman aged 55-69 years with active or convalescent COVID-19.

The gene calls are TRBV25-1 and TRBJ2-2; a possible D gene is TRBD2 (6 bases). There are 14 residues in the CDR3. Germline values: CDR1 MGHDK, CDR2 SYGVNS. Trimming removed 1 base from V and 6 bases from J, with 9 bases in between. Here the CDR3 DNA reads TGTGCCAGCAGTGAATGGAGGGGAGCCGGGGAGCTGTTTTTT. It specifies CASSEWRGAGELFF.

The chain links TRBV13 to TRBJ2-7, with D possibly being TRBD1 (6 bases). The CDR3 runs 12 residues. Trimming pared 5 bases from V and 9 bases from J, leaving 14 bases between. CDR1 is PRHDT and CDR2 is FYEKMQ in the germline V gene (reference sequence). This CDR3 reads CASSQGTLGQYF. The DNA for the CDR3 is TGTGCCAGCAGCCAGGGGACCTTAGGGCAGTACTTC. Based on the CDR3 plus reference TRBV13 and TRBJ2-7, the full variable domain is AAGVIQSPRHLIKEKRETATLKCYPIPRHDTVYWYQQGPGQDPQFLISFYEKMQSDKGSIPDRFSAQQFSDYHSELNMSSLELGDSALYFCASSQGTLGQYFGPGTRLTVT.

The chain recombines TRBV19 with TRBJ2-4; 7 bases agree with TRBD2. Looked up from germline, CDR1 is LNHDA and CDR2 is SQIVND (reference sequence). The CDR3 is 16 residues long. Unmatched junction bases numbered 9, after V lost 5 bases and J lost 2 bases. The CDR3 sequence: CASSGARGWTKNIQYF. DNA for the CDR3: TGTGCCAGTAGTGGCGCGCGGGGGTGGACCAAAAACATTCAGTACTTC.

The genes are TRBV7-2 and TRBJ2-7, with D tentatively TRBD1 (5 bases). Germline assignment: CDR1 SGHTA and CDR2 FQGNSA. The CDR3 is made up of 14 amino acids. Trimming took 2 bases from V and 2 from J, leaving 10 bases between them. The CDR3 coding sequence is TGTGCCAGCAGCTTAAATACAGGAGCCTACGAGCAGTACGTC. Its protein is CASSLNTGAYEQYV.

The chain is built from TRBV6-6 and TRBJ2-7; 7 bases line up with TRBD2. Trimming removed 5 bases from V and 6 bases from J; junction bases left unmatched: 10. Germline V CDR1 and CDR2: MNHNY, SVGAGI (reference sequence). The CDR3 contains 14 residues. This CDR3 reads CASSPGGGVGEQYF. The CDR3 region has the DNA TGTGCCAGCAGTCCCGGTGGGGGGGTCGGCGAGCAGTACTTC.

The rearrangement links TRBV4-1 to TRBJ1-1; unclear D gene. In germline, CDR1 is MGHRA, CDR2 YSYEKL. The V end lost 2 bases, the J end lost 5 bases, and 15 bases lay between the germline ends. This CDR3 region has 15 residues. CDR3 loop: CASSQYGLGGTEAFF. The CDR3 coding sequence is TGCGCCAGCAGCCAATATGGGCTTGGAGGGACTGAAGCTTTCTTT.

The V gene is TRBV7-9, the J gene TRBJ1-3, with D maybe TRBD1 (6 bases). The germline V and J ends were trimmed by 4 bases and 0 bases, with 13 bases remaining between them. The CDR3 loop spans 16 amino acids. Per the germline V gene, CDR1 is SEHNR and CDR2 is FQNEAQ (reference sequence). CDR3 amino acids: CASSSDRSSSGNTIYF. The CDR3 region has the DNA TGTGCCAGCAGCTCCGACAGGAGCTCCTCTGGAAACACCATATATTTT.

This chain joins TRBV5-1 and TRBJ1-1; 9 bases are a match to TRBD1. The CDR3 loop spans 14 amino acids. J gave up 6 bases and V 6 bases, and 9 bases lay outside the gene matches. CDR1 SGHRS and CDR2 YFSETQ come from the germline V gene. Here the CDR3 DNA reads TGCGCCAGCACCGTGGGGACAGGGTTTCCTGAAGCTTTCTTT. Translation gives CASTVGTGFPEAFF.